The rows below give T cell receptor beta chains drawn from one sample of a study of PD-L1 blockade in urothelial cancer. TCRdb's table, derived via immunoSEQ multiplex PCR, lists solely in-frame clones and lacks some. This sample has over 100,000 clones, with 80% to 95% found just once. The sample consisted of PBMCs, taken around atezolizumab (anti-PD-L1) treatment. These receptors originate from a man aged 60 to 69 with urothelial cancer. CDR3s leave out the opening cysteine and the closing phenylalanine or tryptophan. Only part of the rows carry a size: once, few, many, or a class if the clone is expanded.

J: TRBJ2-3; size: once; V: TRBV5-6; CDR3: ASSTSGVSDTQY
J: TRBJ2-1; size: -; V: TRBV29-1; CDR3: SVESLAGLNEQF
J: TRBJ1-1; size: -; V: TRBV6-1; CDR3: ASSESQGTEAF
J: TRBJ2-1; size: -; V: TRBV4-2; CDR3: ASSQDQRRGTNEQF
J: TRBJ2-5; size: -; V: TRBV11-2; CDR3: ASSLTSPQETQY
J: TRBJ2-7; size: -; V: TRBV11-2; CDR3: ASSRPRSGEQY
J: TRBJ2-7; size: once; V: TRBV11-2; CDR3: ASSLEGGAGEQY
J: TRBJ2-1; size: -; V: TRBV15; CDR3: ATSRDLASSYNEQF
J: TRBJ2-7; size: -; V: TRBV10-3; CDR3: AISETIAGGPKEQY
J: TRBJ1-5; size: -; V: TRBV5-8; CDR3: ASSLVSASGLNQPQH
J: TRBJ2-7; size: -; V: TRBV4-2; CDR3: ASSQMPGVSAGEQY
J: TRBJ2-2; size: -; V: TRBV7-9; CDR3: ASSLRIGELF
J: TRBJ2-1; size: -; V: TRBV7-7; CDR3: ASSSGGRRGLHDEQF
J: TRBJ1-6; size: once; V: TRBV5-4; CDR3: ASRTGTAGSPLH
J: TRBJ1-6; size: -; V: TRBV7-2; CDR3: ASSSRTNSLH
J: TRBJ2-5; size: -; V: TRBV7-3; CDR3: ASSLRRGRETQY
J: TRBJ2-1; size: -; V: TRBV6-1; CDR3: ASSRPGTSGSGQF
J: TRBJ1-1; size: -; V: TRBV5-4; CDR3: ASSLSETEAF
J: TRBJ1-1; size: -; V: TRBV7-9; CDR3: ASSSDGKNTEAF
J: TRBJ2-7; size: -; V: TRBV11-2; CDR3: ASSLGLGGGLSYEQY
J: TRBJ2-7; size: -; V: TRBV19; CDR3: ASSRDRGTYEQY
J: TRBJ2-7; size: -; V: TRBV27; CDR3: ASSPYMTSGSHEQY
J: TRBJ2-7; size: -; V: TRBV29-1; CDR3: SVVVLTYEQY
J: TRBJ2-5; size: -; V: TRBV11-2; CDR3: ASSSIQGTETQY
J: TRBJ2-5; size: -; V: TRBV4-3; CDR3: ASSQDFSGGISETQY
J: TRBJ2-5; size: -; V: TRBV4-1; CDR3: ASSYGISGQETQY
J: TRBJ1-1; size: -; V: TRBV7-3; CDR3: ASSLMQVMNTEAF
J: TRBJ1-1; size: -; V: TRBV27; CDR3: ASRSGAGNTEAF
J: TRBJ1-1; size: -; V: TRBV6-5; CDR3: ASSSLFTRKTEAF
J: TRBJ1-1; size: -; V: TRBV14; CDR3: ASSRFGVGTEAF
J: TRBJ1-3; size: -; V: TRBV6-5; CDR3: ASSYSRQGGNTIY
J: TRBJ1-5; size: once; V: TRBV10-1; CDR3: ASSQDRYQPQH
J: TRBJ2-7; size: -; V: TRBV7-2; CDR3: ASQGDRAYEQY
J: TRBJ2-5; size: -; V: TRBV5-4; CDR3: ASSSLTGGEETQY
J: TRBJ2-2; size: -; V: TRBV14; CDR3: ASSQGQHPGELF
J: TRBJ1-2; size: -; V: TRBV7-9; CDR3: ASSPGHGYGYT
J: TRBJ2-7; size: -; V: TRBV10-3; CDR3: AISGQDSYEQY
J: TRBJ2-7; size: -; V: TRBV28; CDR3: ASSLYRDPSYEQY
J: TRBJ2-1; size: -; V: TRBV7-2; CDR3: ASSSRTSGGAGEQF
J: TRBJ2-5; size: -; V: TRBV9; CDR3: ASTPAGTFGETQY
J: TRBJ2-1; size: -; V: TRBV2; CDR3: ASSEDTVQYNEQF
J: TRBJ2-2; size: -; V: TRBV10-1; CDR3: ASSDNRAPNTGELF
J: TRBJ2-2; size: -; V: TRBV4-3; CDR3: ASSQEGTGPNTGELF
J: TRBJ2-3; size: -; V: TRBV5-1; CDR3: ASSFAGQGTDTQY
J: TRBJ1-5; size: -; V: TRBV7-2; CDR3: ASSSEVSVNQPQH
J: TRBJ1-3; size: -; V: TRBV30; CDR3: AWQAGTVGNTIY
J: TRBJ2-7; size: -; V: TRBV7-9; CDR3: ASSLAQGHSKQY
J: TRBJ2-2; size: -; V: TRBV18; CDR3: ASSPQGQNTGELF